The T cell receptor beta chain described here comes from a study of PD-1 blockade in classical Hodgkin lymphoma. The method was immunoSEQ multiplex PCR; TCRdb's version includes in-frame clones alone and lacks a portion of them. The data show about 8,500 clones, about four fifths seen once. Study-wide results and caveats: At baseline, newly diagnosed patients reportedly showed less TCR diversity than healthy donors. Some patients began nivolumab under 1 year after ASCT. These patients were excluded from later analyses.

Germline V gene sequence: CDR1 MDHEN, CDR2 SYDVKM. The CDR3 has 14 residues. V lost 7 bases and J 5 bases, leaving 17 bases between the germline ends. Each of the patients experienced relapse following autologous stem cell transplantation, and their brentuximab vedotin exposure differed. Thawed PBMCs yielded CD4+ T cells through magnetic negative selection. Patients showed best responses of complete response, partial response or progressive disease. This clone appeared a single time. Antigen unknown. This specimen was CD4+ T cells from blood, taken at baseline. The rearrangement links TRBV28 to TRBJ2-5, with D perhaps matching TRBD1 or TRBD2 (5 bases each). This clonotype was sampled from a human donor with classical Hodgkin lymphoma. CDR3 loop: CASKGATWGETQYF. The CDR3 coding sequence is TGTGCCAGCAAAGGGGCCACATGGGGGGAGACCCAGTACTTC.